This T cell receptor (beta chain) derives from a study of blood T cell repertoires in COVID-19. Study background: Samples came from the United States, Italy and Spain, spanning acute and convalescent COVID-19.

Original processing methods: Researchers report that nucleated cell counts were estimated from reference gene primer amplification. This table comes from immunoSEQ multiplex PCR, and its TCRdb copy is limited to in-frame clones, with some not included. D and trimming come from the DNA, and the V and J calls and clone size come from that table. The sample has some 130,000 clones, approximately 86% seen once. CDR1 is SGHVS, CDR2 FQNEAQ, per germline. The CDR3 consists of 12 residues. V lost 7 bases, J lost 5 bases, and 11 bases lay in between. The rearrangement joins TRBV7-8 to TRBJ2-5; no definite D call. What was sequenced was peripheral blood. This receptor was obtained from a woman aged 50 to 65 who had recovered from COVID-19. In nucleotides, the CDR3 is TGTGCCAGCACCCCCTCCCTTGAGACCCAGTACTTC. It specifies CASTPSLETQYF.